Below, 15 T cell receptor beta chains from the same sample are listed, as sequenced in a study of naive CD8 T cells in extremely preterm neonates. Sequencing was performed with immunoSEQ multiplex PCR; in TCRdb, only in-frame clones are kept and a portion is missing. The data contain tens of thousands of clones, approximately 88% of them singletons. Study results and limitations: Preterm CDR3s were shorter than older groups', with fewer N additions and less trimming.

Samples were taken at extremely preterm deliveries at roughly 23-28 weeks of gestation. These TCRs' antigens remain unknown. Sequenced sample: naive CD8+ T cells from cord blood. All receptors derive from a boy who was born preterm.

The chain has TRBV11-2 and TRBJ2-1; possibly TRBD2 for D (6 bases). Between the trimmed V and J ends, which lost 3 bases and 6 bases, there was a span of 9 bases. This CDR3 spans 13 amino acids. CDR1 is SGHAT, CDR2 FQNNGV, per germline. The chain's CDR3 is CASSLTSFNEQFF. CDR3 DNA sequence: TGTGCCAGCAGCTTGACTAGTTTCAATGAGCAGTTCTTC. Full variable domain (remainder filled in from reference TRBV11-2 and TRBJ2-1): EAGVAQSPRYKIIEKRQSVAFWCNPISGHATLYWYQQILGQGPKLLIQFQNNGVVDDSQLPKDRFSAERLKGVDSTLKIQPAKLEDSAVYLCASSLTSFNEQFFGPGTRLTVL.

The CDR3 loop reads CASSQGTGQGTDTQYF. DNA of the CDR3: TGCGCCAGCAGCCAAGGGACAGGACAGGGCACAGATACGCAGTATTTT. The rearrangement uses TRBV4-3 and TRBJ2-3; 7 bases fit TRBD1. CDR1 LGHNA and CDR2 YSLEER come from the germline V gene. The length of the CDR3 is 16 residues. V lost 1 base to trimming and J lost 1 base; unmatched junction nucleotides: 5.

The chain recombines TRBV7-6 with TRBJ1-1; possible D gene TRBD1, 6 bases. V lost 5 bases to trimming and J lost 3 bases, with 16 bases between them. This CDR3 spans 15 amino acids. Germline lookup yields CDR1 SGHVS and CDR2 FNYEAQ. CDR3 DNA sequence: TGTGCCAGCAGCGACAGGTTTGGTAAGGACACTGAAGCTTTCTTT. The encoded protein is CASSDRFGKDTEAFF.

Notes on this clone: The identical CDR3 is also encoded by other nucleotide sequences in the sample. The chain joins TRBV7-2 to TRBJ2-3, with 13 positions matching TRBD2. This CDR3 comprises 15 residues. CDR1 is SGHTA and CDR2 is FQGNSA in the germline V gene. V shed 2 bases and J 4 bases; nucleotides not matched to a gene: 0. This CDR3 is CASSLTSGGADTQYF. The CDR3 bases are TGTGCCAGCAGCTTAACTAGCGGGGGGGCAGATACGCAGTATTTT.

This chain connects TRBV27 to TRBJ2-3; tentatively, D is TRBD2 (5 bases). Trimming pared 4 bases from V and 0 bases from J, leaving 11 bases between. Germline V gene sequence: CDR1 MNHEY, CDR2 SMNVEV (reference sequence). The CDR3 is 15 residues long. CDR3 in DNA: TGTGCCAGCAGTTCCCGGGGTTCTAGCACAGATACGCAGTATTTT. Protein: CASSSRGSSTDTQYF.

This rearrangement joins TRBV29-1 to TRBJ1-2; D gene unclear. From germline, CDR1 is SQVTM and CDR2 ANQGSEA. V gave up 1 base and J gave up 4 bases, with 4 bases separating them. The CDR3 extends over 11 amino acids. The CDR3 sequence: CSVEGGYGYTF. The CDR3 DNA reads TGCAGCGTTGAAGGGGGCTATGGCTACACCTTC.

V and J are TRBV27 and TRBJ2-7, with 8 bases lining up with TRBD2. Germline-derived CDR1 and CDR2 are MNHEY and SMNVEV (reference sequence). The CDR3 consists of 14 residues. CDR3 sequence: CAGSLSRGAYEQYF. For the CDR3, the DNA is TGTGCTGGCAGTTTATCGCGGGGGGCTTACGAGCAGTACTTC.

This clone came up once. The chain uses TRBV10-3 and TRBJ1-1, with a weak D call TRBD1 (5 bases). CDR1 ENHRY and CDR2 SYGVKD come from the germline V gene. This CDR3 contains 13 residues. The V end was cut by 3 bases, the J end by 0 bases, with 5 bases between. CDR3 nucleotide sequence: TGTGCCATCAGTGACAGGGTGAACACTGAAGCTTTCTTT. It specifies CAISDRVNTEAFF.

The chain employs TRBV25-1 and TRBJ1-1, with a possible D match to TRBD1 (5 bases). Germline V gives CDR1 MGHDK, CDR2 SYGVNS. Trimming took 1 base from V and 0 from J, leaving 9 bases between them. The length of the CDR3 is 15 residues. CDR3 DNA: TGTGCCAGCAGTGAATGGGGCACAATGAACACTGAAGCTTTCTTT. Translating it yields CASSEWGTMNTEAFF.

This clone came up a few times. This rearrangement joins TRBV10-3 to TRBJ2-7; a weak D match, TRBD1 (6 bases). Trimming took 6 bases from V and 0 from J, leaving 6 bases between them. The CDR3 extends over 12 amino acids. CDR1 is ENHRY, CDR2 SYGVKD, per germline. Here the CDR3 DNA reads TGTGCCATCAGGGACAGCTCCTACGAGCAGTACTTC. Translated: CAIRDSSYEQYF.

In its sample, this clone was seen a few times. This sequence joins TRBV19 and TRBJ1-5, with TRBD1 as a possible D gene (6 bases). V was shortened by 7 bases and J by 2 bases, with 6 bases between the two germline ends. This CDR3 has 12 amino acids. The germline V gene encodes CDR1 LNHDA and CDR2 SQIVND (reference sequence). CDR3 region: CASTGGNQPQHF. The DNA for the CDR3 is TGTGCCAGTACAGGGGGCAATCAGCCCCAGCATTTT. The full variable domain, rest sourced from reference TRBV19 and TRBJ1-5, is DGGITQSPKYLFRKEGQNVTLSCEQNLNHDAMYWYRQDPGQGLRLIYYSQIVNDFQKGDIAEGYSVSREKKESFPLTVTSAQKNPTAFYLCASTGGNQPQHFGDGTRLSIL.

The V gene is TRBV15, the J gene TRBJ2-3, with 10 bases lining up with TRBD1. J gave up 1 base and V 1 base, and 2 bases lay outside the gene matches. CDR1 is LNHNV and CDR2 is YYDKDF in the germline V gene (reference sequence). This CDR3 is built from 16 residues. CDR3 protein: CATSRADRGGTDTQYF. The CDR3 DNA reads as TGTGCCACCAGCAGAGCGGACAGGGGGGGCACAGATACGCAGTATTTT.

The chain links TRBV5-1 to TRBJ2-1; no reliable D call. Trimming stripped 0 bases from V and 6 bases from J, with 4 bases between. CDR3 length equals 12 residues. Germline assignment: CDR1 SGHRS and CDR2 YFSETQ. The DNA for the CDR3 is TGCGCCAGCAGCTTGGTTACCAATGAGCAGTTCTTC. It specifies CASSLVTNEQFF. Full variable domain (remainder filled in from reference TRBV5-1 and TRBJ2-1): KAGVTQTPRYLIKTRGQQVTLSCSPISGHRSVSWYQQTPGQGLQFLFEYFSETQRNKGNFPGRFSGRQFSNSRSEMNVSTLELGDSALYLCASSLVTNEQFFGPGTRLTVL.

This clone appeared a single time. V gene TRBV4-2 combines with J gene TRBJ2-5; D possibly uses TRBD1 or TRBD2 (6 bases each). The CDR3 contains 13 residues. Germline V lookup: CDR1 LGHNA, CDR2 YNFKEQ. Trimming pared 1 base from V and 5 bases from J, leaving 8 bases between. The CDR3 DNA reads TGTGCCAGCAGCCAAGGGGGGGCGGAGACCCAGTACTTC. Translating it yields CASSQGGAETQYF.

The J gene is TRBJ2-3, the V gene TRBV7-3, with 7 bases matching TRBD1. The CDR3 is 14 amino acids. V lost 3 bases and J lost 0; bases outside the gene matches: 0. Germline V gene sequence: CDR1 SGHTA, CDR2 FQGTGA. CDR3 loop: CASSLTGSTDTQYF. The CDR3 nucleotides read TGTGCCAGCAGCTTGACAGGGAGCACAGATACGCAGTATTTT.